The sample holds many counts of the clone carrying this TCR beta chain. The antigen remains unidentified. Germline V CDR1 and CDR2: LNHNV, YYDKDF (reference sequence). The length of the CDR3 is 17 residues. The J segment lost 4 bases and the V segment lost 0 bases, leaving 9 bases of the junction unmatched. The CDR3 regions of TCR beta were amplified from RNA transcripts. First-round RT-PCR with HTBI primers amplified the TCR CDR3 region. One entry per CDR3 protein, called by TCRdb with MiXCR from the multiplex PCR reads. Of some 770,000 distinct CDR3 sequences listed, around 15% are singletons. This sample is drawn from a study of T cells in Graves' hyperthyroidism and ophthalmopathy. Uncontrolled infection, other autoimmune disease, pregnancy or lactation excluded patients. The diagnostic basis comprised clinical symptoms, serum thyroxine and TRAb, thyroid ultrasound and orbital computed tomography. PBMCs were derived from more than 8 ml fresh peripheral blood.

Overall study findings and caveats: Ophthalmopathy was separated from stable hyperthyroidism by a 13 V-J model.

The sample taken for sequencing was blood. The chain carries TRBV15 and TRBJ2-1, with 7 bases fitting TRBD1. The TCR was taken from a man aged 18 to 35 with Graves' hyperthyroidism. CDR3 bases: TGTGCCACCAGCAGAGATGCCATGACAGGGATTTACAATGAGCAGTTCTTC. Translated, it gives CATSRDAMTGIYNEQFF. Drawing the rest from reference TRBV15 and TRBJ2-1, the complete variable domain is DAMVIQNPRYQVTQFGKPVTLSCSQTLNHNVMYWYQQKSSQAPKLLFHYYDKDFNNEADTPDNFQSRRPNTSFCFLDIRSPGLGDTAMYLCATSRDAMTGIYNEQFFGPGTRLTVL.